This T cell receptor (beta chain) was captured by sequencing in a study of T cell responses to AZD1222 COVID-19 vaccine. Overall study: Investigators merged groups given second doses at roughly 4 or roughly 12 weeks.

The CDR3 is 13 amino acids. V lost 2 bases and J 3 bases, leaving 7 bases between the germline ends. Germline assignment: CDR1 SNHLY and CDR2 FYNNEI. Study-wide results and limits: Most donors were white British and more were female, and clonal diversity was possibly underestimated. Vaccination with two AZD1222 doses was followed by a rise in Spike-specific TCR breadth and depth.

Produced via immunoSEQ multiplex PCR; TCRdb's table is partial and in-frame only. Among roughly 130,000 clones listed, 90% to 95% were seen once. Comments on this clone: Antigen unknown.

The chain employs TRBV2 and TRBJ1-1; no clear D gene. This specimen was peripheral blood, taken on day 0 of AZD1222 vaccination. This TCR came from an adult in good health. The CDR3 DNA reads TGTGCCAGCAGTGAAAGAGGGTACACTGAAGCTTTCTTT. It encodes CASSERGYTEAFF.